Following are 28 T cell receptor beta chains from one sample sequenced in a study of read filtering for tumor transcriptome and immune sequencing. The library was built from 400 to 500 ng RNA with molecular barcoded adaptors for alpha/delta and beta/gamma chains. TCRdb passed the reads through MiXCR, listing each CDR3 protein once. The sample includes about 38,000 distinct CDR3 sequences, around 13% of them seen just once. Sequencing used a population of CD138-negative cells sorted from bone marrow. These receptors all stem from a donor aged 40 or older with multiple myeloma.

With regard to this clonotype: Given a far larger clone just one base away, this is likely a sequencing read error. The chain combines TRBV10-3 with TRBJ1-4, with 8 positions matching TRBD1. Unmatched junction bases numbered 28, after V lost 11 bases and J lost 11 bases. Germline V lookup: CDR1 ENHRY, CDR2 SYGVKD. This CDR3 has 18 residues. DNA of the CDR3: TGTGCCGGCAGTTACTCGATGGACAGGGCTGGGGAAAGAGACAAACTGTTTTTT. Its translation: CAGSYSMDRAGERDKLFF.

This clonotype was found many times. The V gene is TRBV19, the J gene TRBJ2-1; D unclear. The germline CDR1 and CDR2 sequences are LNHDA and SQIVND (reference sequence). The CDR3 extends over 14 amino acids. V was cut by 2 bases and J by 6 bases, with 11 bases left in between. In nucleotides, the CDR3 is TGTGCCAGTAGTATAAAGGGCCCGGCCAATGAGCAGTTCTTC. Its translation is CASSIKGPANEQFF.

This clonotype was seen ten or more times. The chain combines TRBV19 with TRBJ1-5; the match to TRBD1 covers 7 bases. Losses at the gene ends were 3 bases for V and 1 base for J; bases not matched to a gene: 3. There are 15 residues in the CDR3. From germline, CDR1 is LNHDA and CDR2 SQIVND (reference sequence). The CDR3 spells CASSIGQVSNQPQHF. The CDR3 DNA is TGTGCCAGTAGTATTGGACAGGTCAGCAATCAGCCCCAGCATTTT.

This clonotype was seen repeatedly, ten times or more. The V call is TRBV29-1, the J call TRBJ2-2; D unclear. The CDR3 runs 14 residues. Trimming removed 0 bases at V and 0 bases at J, with 5 bases between. Germline CDR1 is SQVTM and CDR2 is ANQGSEA. CDR3 nucleotide sequence: TGCAGCGTTGAAGAACACCCGAACACCGGGGAGCTGTTTTTT. It translates to CSVEEHPNTGELFF.

This clonotype was seen repeatedly, ten times or more. V gene TRBV9 combines with J gene TRBJ1-1; 7 bases are a match to TRBD1. Trimming removed 2 bases from V and 1 base from J; junction bases left unmatched: 5. This CDR3 comprises 15 residues. Germline CDR1 SGDLS, CDR2 YYNGEE. CDR3: CASSVSTGENTEAFF. The CDR3 DNA is TGTGCCAGCAGCGTCTCCACAGGGGAGAACACTGAAGCTTTCTTT.

On this clonotype itself: It is likely a read error: a sequence one base away is far more abundant. V and J are TRBV12-3 or TRBV12-4 and TRBJ2-1; 8 bases are shared with TRBD2. The CDR3 contains 15 residues. V lost 5 bases and J lost 7; bases outside the gene matches: 10. CDR3 residues: CASSHGAGVGNEQFF. The CDR3 nucleotides read TGTGCCAGCAGTCATGGAGCGGGAGTGGGAAATGAGCAGTTCTTC.

This clonotype was seen more than once but under ten times. The chain is built from TRBV20-1 and TRBJ1-2, with unresolved D. V lost 6 bases, J lost 4 bases, and 12 bases lay in between. Per the germline V gene, CDR1 is DFQATT and CDR2 is SNEGSKA (reference sequence). This CDR3 contains 12 residues. CDR3 sequence: CSAPDARYGYTF. CDR3 bases: TGCAGTGCACCGGACGCCCGCTATGGCTACACCTTC.

Comments on this clonotype: Given a much more abundant clone one base away, this may be a read error. Given the absence of the conserved phenylalanine or tryptophan at the CDR3 end, a read error is likely. V and J are TRBV9 and TRBJ2-7, with 9 bases aligning to TRBD1. This CDR3 spans 14 amino acids. The trim removed 6 bases at V and 3 bases at J, leaving 7 bases unmatched. CDR1 is SGDLS, CDR2 YYNGEE, per germline. The CDR3 reads CASTPDRGNYEQYS. The CDR3, as DNA: TGTGCCAGCACTCCGGACAGGGGCAACTACGAGCAGTACTCC.

Ten or more counts support this clonotype. V is TRBV29-1 and J is TRBJ2-1; D is undetermined. The V and J ends lost 4 bases and 1 base respectively, with 5 bases between them. Germline loops: CDR1 SQVTM, CDR2 ANQGSEA. The CDR3 covers 12 residues. CDR3 protein: CSVGLSYNEQFF. DNA for the CDR3: TGCAGCGTTGGGTTATCCTACAATGAGCAGTTCTTC.

This clonotype was seen ten or more times. The gene calls are TRBV11-3 and TRBJ2-1; a weak D match, TRBD2 (5 bases). The CDR3 has 13 amino acids. Trimming took off 1 base at V and 9 bases at J, with 10 bases between the two ends. CDR1 is SGHNT, CDR2 YENEEA, per germline. CDR3 DNA: TGTGCCAGCAGCTTAGTGGCAGCGGTTGAGCAGTTCTTC. Its translation is CASSLVAAVEQFF.

Judged by abundance, this clonotype is large. J is TRBJ2-2 and V is TRBV28; TRBD2 matches at 8 bases. J gave up 8 bases and V 5 bases, and 7 bases lay outside the gene matches. CDR1 MDHEN and CDR2 SYDVKM come from the germline V gene. The CDR3 covers 14 residues. CDR3 region: CASSQTSASGELFF. The DNA for the CDR3 is TGTGCCAGCAGTCAGACTAGCGCTTCAGGGGAGCTGTTTTTT. Looking up the rest from reference TRBV28 and TRBJ2-2 gives the full variable domain: DVKVTQSSRYLVKRTGEKVFLECVQDMDHENMFWYRQDPGLGLRLIYFSYDVKMKEKGDIPEGYSVSREKKERFSLILESASTNQTSMYLCASSQTSASGELFFGEGSRLTVL.

This clonotype was found many times. This chain connects TRBV5-1 to TRBJ1-1; D is undetermined. V was cut by 1 base and J by 1 base, with 8 bases left in between. Germline loops: CDR1 SGHRS, CDR2 YFSETQ. The CDR3 consists of 14 residues. Here the CDR3 reads CASSLRWQNTEAFF. DNA of the CDR3: TGCGCCAGCAGCTTGCGGTGGCAGAACACTGAAGCTTTCTTT.

This clonotype has more than one count but fewer than ten. This rearrangement joins TRBV20-1 to TRBJ2-3, with TRBD2 identical over 10 bases. V was clipped by 5 bases and J by 1 base; unmatched bases: 6. CDR1 is DFQATT, CDR2 SNEGSKA, per germline (reference sequence). This CDR3 has 15 residues. CDR3 sequence (DNA): TGCAGTGCTCATGGGACTAGCGAGGGCACAGATACGCAGTATTTT. As protein: CSAHGTSEGTDTQYF.

This clonotype came up many times. The chain joins TRBV6-2 or TRBV6-3 to TRBJ2-7; 9 bases match TRBD1. The CDR3 extends over 14 amino acids. Germline CDR1 and CDR2: MNHEY and SVGEGT. V trimming: 7 bases; J trimming: 1 base; junction bases outside the gene matches: 5. CDR3 bases: TGTGCCAGCACAACAGGGGGCAGGTCCTACGAGCAGTACTTC. As protein: CASTTGGRSYEQYF.

As for this clonotype: Being one base from a much bigger clone, this may be a read error. The chain employs TRBV9 and TRBJ2-2; D is perhaps TRBD2 (6 bases). This CDR3 is built from 12 residues. V gave up 5 bases and J gave up 8 bases, with 10 bases separating them. Germline CDR1 and CDR2: SGDLS and YYNGEE. The CDR3 region has the DNA TGTGCCAGCAGAGGGACTGGAGGGGAGCTGTTTTTT. Translation gives CASRGTGGELFF.

To note about this clonotype: Being one base from a much bigger clone, this may be a read error. The chain is built from TRBV5-1 and TRBJ2-2, with a possible D match to TRBD2 (5 bases). The CDR3 contains 12 residues. Germline V gene lookup returns CDR1 SGHRS and CDR2 YFSETQ. CDR3 sequence reads: CASMLNTGELLF. For the CDR3, the DNA is TGCGCCAGCATGCTGAACACCGGGGAGCTGCTTTTT.

A note on this clonotype: A read error is possible here, since a much larger clone lies one base away. The chain is built from TRBV20-1 and TRBJ2-7, with unresolved D. Trimming took 6 bases from V and 3 from J, leaving 12 bases between them. Per the germline V gene, CDR1 is DFQATT and CDR2 is SNEGSKA (reference sequence). The CDR3 is 12 residues long. Here the CDR3 DNA reads TGCAGTGCCGGATCCAAAGACTACGAGCAGTACTTC. Encoded protein: CSAGSKDYEQYF.

The sample holds a few counts of this clonotype. The rearrangement joins TRBV5-1 to TRBJ2-4, with D perhaps matching TRBD2 (5 bases). CDR3 length: 15 residues. Trimming took 3 bases from V and 5 from J, leaving 15 bases between them. From germline, CDR1 is SGHRS and CDR2 YFSETQ. The CDR3 bases are TGCGCCAGCAGCTGGACTGGAGAGCCGGAAAACATTCAGTACTTC. Amino acids: CASSWTGEPENIQYF.

This clonotype was seen more than once but under ten times. This may come from a read error, since a much larger clone is one base off. Lacking the conserved final phenylalanine or tryptophan, this CDR3 likely reflects a read error. This chain joins TRBV5-1 and TRBJ2-7, with 11 bases identical to TRBD1. The CDR3 contains 14 residues. The germline CDR1 and CDR2 sequences are SGHRS and YFSETQ. J lost 4 bases, V lost 2 bases, and 2 bases had no gene match. The CDR3 DNA is TGCGCCAGCAGCTTAGGACAGGGGGCGTACGAGCAGTACCTC. This codes for CASSLGQGAYEQYL.

This clonotype was observed at least ten times. The chain has TRBV6-2 or TRBV6-3 and TRBJ2-7; TRBD2 aligns across 11 bases. Per the germline V gene, CDR1 is MNHEY and CDR2 is SVGEGT. The J segment lost 4 bases and the V segment lost 4 bases, leaving 12 bases of the junction unmatched. The CDR3 is 17 amino acids. In DNA, the CDR3 is TGTGCCAGCAGTTCCGGACTAGCGGGTCAGGGGGATTACGAGCAGTACTTC. This translates into CASSSGLAGQGDYEQYF.

This clonotype occurred many times. The chain combines TRBV29-1 with TRBJ2-3; a weak D match, TRBD1 (5 bases). CDR1 is SQVTM, CDR2 ANQGSEA, per germline. V gave up 2 bases and J gave up 4 bases, with 13 bases separating them. CDR3 length: 14 residues. The CDR3 loop reads CSVERGLVADTQYF. The CDR3 coding sequence is TGCAGCGTTGAAAGGGGCCTAGTTGCAGATACGCAGTATTTT.

This clonotype was seen once. At one end, the junction sequence differs from germline, possibly due to a read error. The J gene is TRBJ2-7, the V gene TRBV6-2 or TRBV6-3; 11 bases line up with TRBD1. This CDR3 region has 14 residues. Germline V gene sequence: CDR1 MNHEY, CDR2 SVGEGT. The CDR3 nucleotides are TGTGTCAGCAGATTCGGACAGGGGGCCTACGGGCAGTACTTC. Amino acid sequence: CVSRFGQGAYGQYF.

This clonotype showed up many times. The V and J genes are TRBV13 and TRBJ1-3; 7 bases match TRBD1. V gave up 6 bases and J gave up 0 bases; unmatched junction bases: 2. Per germline, CDR1 PRHDT and CDR2 FYEKMQ (reference sequence). CDR3 length: 14 residues. The CDR3 spells CASRRQGSGNTIYF. The CDR3 nucleotides are TGTGCCAGCAGAAGACAGGGCTCTGGAAACACCATATATTTT.

This clonotype appeared many times. The J gene is TRBJ2-1, the V gene TRBV7-9, with D perhaps TRBD1 (6 bases). The germline CDR1 and CDR2 sequences are SEHNR and FQNEAQ (reference sequence). CDR3 length: 14 residues. Between the trimmed V and J ends, which lost 5 bases and 7 bases, there was a span of 15 bases. The CDR3 region is CASSLDQGPNEQFF. The CDR3 DNA sequence: TGTGCCAGCAGCCTAGACCAGGGGCCTAATGAGCAGTTCTTC.

This clonotype was observed once. This could be a read error, since a much larger clone is one nucleotide away. The rearrangement joins TRBV12-3 or TRBV12-4 to TRBJ2-4; TRBD1 matches 10 bases. The trim removed 3 bases at V and 12 bases at J, leaving 8 bases unmatched. There are 14 residues in the CDR3. The CDR3 DNA follows: TGTGCCAGCAGTTTGAGACAGGGGGCCGACAGTCAGTACTTC. It specifies CASSLRQGADSQYF.

This clonotype has at least ten counts. V is TRBV20-1 and J is TRBJ2-2; 7 nucleotides agree with TRBD1. The germline gives CDR1 DFQATT, CDR2 SNEGSKA (reference sequence). CDR3 length: 13 residues. With 5 bases clipped from V and 1 base from J, the junction kept 1 base outside the gene matches. In DNA form, the CDR3 reads TGCAGTGCTCGGACAGGGAACACCGGGGAGCTGTTTTTT. This codes for CSARTGNTGELFF.

This clonotype was detected many times. This sequence joins TRBV28 and TRBJ2-7, with D possibly being TRBD2 (6 bases). The CDR3 is made up of 18 amino acids. Germline-derived CDR1 and CDR2 are MDHEN and SYDVKM. V lost 6 bases to trimming and J lost 0 bases, with 24 bases between them. This CDR3 reads CASSTTRRGYDGSYEQYF. In DNA, the CDR3 is TGTGCCAGCAGCACGACTAGACGTGGCTATGACGGCTCCTACGAGCAGTACTTC.

This clonotype was detected ten times or more. CDR3 loop: CASRRDRGNYGYTF. Here the CDR3 DNA reads TGTGCCAGCAGACGGGACAGGGGGAACTATGGCTACACCTTC. The V and J genes are TRBV6-1 and TRBJ1-2, with TRBD1 matching over 11 bases. Per the germline V gene, CDR1 is MNHNS and CDR2 is SASEGT. V shed 6 bases and J 2 bases; nucleotides not matched to a gene: 2. This CDR3 region has 14 residues.